The 27 T cell receptor beta chains below all came from one sample that was sequenced in a study of shared clonotypes between healthy human individuals. The table came from immunoSEQ multiplex PCR; TCRdb's copy has only in-frame clones and leaves some out. The sample gives hundreds of thousands of clones, approximately 97% of which show up once; 0.055% to 0.07% is in the top ten. Specimen: naive CD4+ T cells sorted from blood. Documented subset: CD45RA+ positively selected. The receptors come from a woman aged 30 to 39 in good health.

The chain recombines TRBV27 with TRBJ1-2; 9 positions match TRBD1. Trimming removed 5 bases from V and 4 bases from J; junction bases left unmatched: 8. Germline CDR1 and CDR2: MNHEY and SMNVEV (reference sequence). The CDR3 loop spans 15 amino acids. CDR3 residues: CASSPGTGLSYGYTF. The DNA for the CDR3 is TGTGCCAGCAGTCCCGGGACAGGGCTGTCCTATGGCTACACCTTC.

The chain employs TRBV11-2 and TRBJ1-6; 10 bases match TRBD1. Germline V gene data show CDR1 as SGHAT and CDR2 as FQNNGV. V was clipped by 1 base and J by 10 bases; unmatched bases: 4. CDR3 length equals 15 residues. CDR3 sequence reads: CASSLGVTGGSPLHF. CDR3 bases: TGTGCCAGCAGCTTAGGCGTGACAGGGGGCTCACCCCTCCACTTT.

The J gene is TRBJ2-7, the V gene TRBV28; 8 bases align to TRBD1. The CDR3 length is 14 residues. Germline V gene lookup returns CDR1 MDHEN and CDR2 SYDVKM. V shed 6 bases and J 1 base; nucleotides not matched to a gene: 5. CDR3 protein: CASRGTGKSYEQYF. The CDR3 DNA sequence: TGTGCCAGCAGGGGGACAGGCAAATCCTACGAGCAGTACTTC.

This clone was seen once. V gene TRBV18 combines with J gene TRBJ1-5; possibly TRBD1 for D (6 bases). CDR3 length equals 13 residues. In germline, CDR1 is KGHSH, CDR2 LQKENI. With 2 bases removed from V and 5 bases from J, the gap between germline ends came to 7 bases. CDR3: CASSPGGHQPQHF. Here the CDR3 DNA reads TGTGCCAGCTCACCAGGGGGGCATCAGCCCCAGCATTTT. The entire variable domain, with the rest obtained from reference TRBV18 and TRBJ1-5, is as follows: NAGVMQNPRHLVRRRGQEARLRCSPMKGHSHVYWYRQLPEEGLKFMVYLQKENIIDESGMPKERFSAEFPKEGPSILRIQQVVRGDSAAYFCASSPGGHQPQHFGDGTRLSIL.

The chain has TRBV5-1 and TRBJ2-7; 7 bases agree with TRBD1. J was trimmed by 3 bases and V by 1 base; bases with no gene match: 22. The V gene's germline CDR1 is SGHRS and CDR2 YFSETQ. The CDR3 length is 20 residues. CDR3 amino acids: CASSLTWSPKTGTDNYEQYF. DNA of the CDR3: TGCGCCAGCAGCTTGACTTGGTCACCCAAGACCGGGACAGACAACTACGAGCAGTACTTC.

As concerns this clone: The sample contains more than one DNA sequence encoding this CDR3. Here the CDR3 DNA reads TGCGCCAGCAGCTTGGGACTAGCGGAGACCTACGAGCAGTACTTC. This translates into CASSLGLAETYEQYF. This sequence joins TRBV5-1 and TRBJ2-7; 9 bases fit TRBD2. The germline gives CDR1 SGHRS, CDR2 YFSETQ. The CDR3 totals 15 residues. V shed 0 bases and J 2 bases; nucleotides not matched to a gene: 3.

This sequence joins TRBV2 and TRBJ1-2; 10 nucleotides match TRBD1. The CDR3 runs to 17 residues. The V segment lost 7 bases and the J segment 7 bases; nucleotides outside the gene matches: 18. Germline values: CDR1 SNHLY, CDR2 FYNNEI. The CDR3 coding sequence is TGTGCCAGCACCTCGCTCTCCGGGACAGGGGTAGTGGGTGGCTACACCTTC. Its translation: CASTSLSGTGVVGGYTF.

The rearrangement joins TRBV25-1 to TRBJ2-6; the D is unclear. The germline CDR1 and CDR2 sequences are MGHDK and SYGVNS. CDR3 length: 15 residues. V was clipped by 1 base and J by 4 bases, with 8 bases between them. CDR3 nucleotides: TGTGCCAGCAGTGAATCTCCGTTGGGGGCCAACGTCCTGACTTTC. Translation: CASSESPLGANVLTF.

This clone was picked up a small number of times. This sequence joins TRBV2 and TRBJ1-2; D is undetermined. The V end was cut by 11 bases, the J end by 4 bases, with 11 bases between. Germline CDR1 SNHLY, CDR2 FYNNEI. The length of the CDR3 is 11 residues. The CDR3 nucleotides are TGTGCCCCAGACGGGAGCTATGGCTACACCTTC. Its protein product is CAPDGSYGYTF.

V usage is TRBV19 and J usage is TRBJ2-6; the match to TRBD1 covers 7 bases. Losses at the gene ends were 6 bases for V and 0 bases for J; bases not matched to a gene: 14. The CDR3 runs to 19 residues. Germline V gene sequence: CDR1 LNHDA, CDR2 SQIVND (reference sequence). CDR3 loop: CASSPFLGQLSSGANVLTF. The CDR3 bases are TGTGCCAGTAGCCCCTTCTTGGGACAGCTGAGCTCTGGGGCCAACGTCCTGACTTTC. Complete variable domain (other parts from reference TRBV19 and TRBJ2-6): DGGITQSPKYLFRKEGQNVTLSCEQNLNHDAMYWYRQDPGQGLRLIYYSQIVNDFQKGDIAEGYSVSREKKESFPLTVTSAQKNPTAFYLCASSPFLGQLSSGANVLTFGAGSRLTVL.

This sequence joins TRBV30 and TRBJ1-4; D is undetermined. Between the trimmed V and J ends, which lost 4 bases and 5 bases, there was a span of 11 bases. CDR1 and CDR2 (germline): GTSNPN, SVGIG (reference sequence). This CDR3 has 13 amino acids. The CDR3 spells CAWMGQQNEKLFF. In DNA, the CDR3 is TGTGCCTGGATGGGTCAACAGAATGAAAAACTGTTTTTT. The complete variable domain, with remaining parts taken from reference TRBV30 and TRBJ1-4, reads SQTIHQWPATLVQPVGSPLSLECTVEGTSNPNLYWYRQAAGRGLQLLFYSVGIGQISSEVPQNLSASRPQDRQFILSSKKLLLSDSGFYLCAWMGQQNEKLFFGSGTQLSVL.

The rearrangement links TRBV28 to TRBJ1-5, with 8 bases matching TRBD1. J was trimmed by 7 bases and V by 2 bases; bases with no gene match: 10. CDR1 is MDHEN and CDR2 is SYDVKM in the germline V gene. CDR3 size: 16 residues. CDR3 loop: CASSLPMQGAEQPQHF. The CDR3 nucleotides read TGTGCCAGCAGTTTACCCATGCAGGGGGCGGAGCAGCCCCAGCATTTT.

The chain couples TRBV19 to TRBJ1-2; a weak D match, TRBD1 (6 bases). This CDR3 is 13 amino acids long. Trimming left V 4 bases short and J 5 bases short, with 11 bases between. CDR1 is LNHDA, CDR2 SQIVND, per germline (reference sequence). The CDR3 DNA follows: TGTGCCAGTAGTACAGGGGATAGGTATGGCTACACCTTC. It yields the protein CASSTGDRYGYTF.

This clone was seen a single time. The chain recombines TRBV10-3 with TRBJ1-6; 8 bases align to TRBD1. CDR1 is ENHRY and CDR2 is SYGVKD in the germline V gene. V lost 0 bases and J lost 6; bases outside the gene matches: 13. The length of the CDR3 is 19 residues. The chain's CDR3 is CAISESLGQGYRGNSPLHF. CDR3 coding DNA: TGTGCCATCAGTGAGTCGCTTGGACAGGGCTACCGGGGTAATTCACCCCTCCACTTT.

This rearrangement joins TRBV30 to TRBJ2-1; TRBD2 agrees at 12 bases. CDR1 GTSNPN and CDR2 SVGIG come from the germline V gene (reference sequence). Losses at the gene ends were 0 bases for V and 7 bases for J; bases not matched to a gene: 10. This CDR3 has 17 amino acids. The CDR3 is CAWSVRATSGRRNEQFF. The CDR3 DNA is TGTGCCTGGAGTGTAAGGGCGACTAGCGGGAGACGTAATGAGCAGTTCTTC.

V gene TRBV28 combines with J gene TRBJ2-3; a weak D match, TRBD2 (5 bases). The CDR3 sequence is 17 residues long. The germline V gene has CDR1 MDHEN and CDR2 SYDVKM. With 2 bases removed from V and 1 base from J, the gap between germline ends came to 16 bases. Here the CDR3 DNA reads TGTGCCAGCAGTTTAGGACGAGGGCCTGACGGCACAGATACGCAGTATTTT. This codes for CASSLGRGPDGTDTQYF.

The chain couples TRBV4-1 to TRBJ2-7, with D unclear. The CDR3 sequence is 14 residues long. Per germline, CDR1 MGHRA and CDR2 YSYEKL. V shed 3 bases and J shed 0 bases, with 9 bases lying between them. The chain's CDR3 is CASSHVGSSYEQYF. CDR3 coding DNA: TGCGCCAGCAGCCACGTTGGCTCCTCCTACGAGCAGTACTTC.

The chain employs TRBV11-2 and TRBJ2-7; 9 bases match TRBD2. The trim removed 6 bases at V and 4 bases at J, leaving 13 bases unmatched. The CDR3 has 16 residues. CDR1 is SGHAT and CDR2 is FQNNGV in the germline V gene. Here the CDR3 DNA reads TGTGCCAGCAGTCGTATAGCGGGAGAGAGACAGTACGAGCAGTACTTC. Translated: CASSRIAGERQYEQYF.

This clone was recorded only once. The chain combines TRBV5-1 with TRBJ2-5; D is possibly TRBD1 (6 bases). This CDR3 is 13 amino acids long. Trimming shortened V by 4 bases and J by 2 bases, and 9 bases separated the two germline ends. The germline CDR1 and CDR2 sequences are SGHRS and YFSETQ. CDR3 residues: CASSTDSQETQYF. CDR3 DNA: TGCGCCAGCAGCACGGACAGTCAAGAGACCCAGTACTTC.

V gene TRBV2 combines with J gene TRBJ1-2; possibly TRBD1 for D (6 bases). The V gene's germline CDR1 is SNHLY and CDR2 FYNNEI. The V gene lost 6 bases and the J gene lost 5 bases, with 16 bases spanning the gap. This CDR3 contains 14 residues. CDR3 protein: CASRDSEDKYGYTF. For the CDR3, the DNA is TGTGCCAGCAGGGACAGCGAAGATAAGTATGGCTACACCTTC. Variable domain in full (rest from reference TRBV2 and TRBJ1-2): EPEVTQTPSHQVTQMGQEVILRCVPISNHLYFYWYRQILGQKVEFLVSFYNNEISEKSEIFDDQFSVERPDGSNFTLKIRSTKLEDSAMYFCASRDSEDKYGYTFGSGTRLTVV.

The V call is TRBV6-6, the J call TRBJ2-7; TRBD1 matches 9 bases. The CDR3 runs to 14 residues. Per germline, CDR1 MNHNY and CDR2 SVGAGI (reference sequence). V gave up 5 bases and J gave up 5 bases; unmatched junction bases: 7. DNA of the CDR3: TGTGCCAGCAGTCAGGCCGGGACAGGGAACGAGCAGTACTTC. It specifies CASSQAGTGNEQYF.

The CDR3 protein is CASSLKGTSGGSTDTQYF. The CDR3 DNA reads TGTGCCAGCAGCTTGAAAGGGACTAGCGGAGGGAGCACAGATACGCAGTATTTT. The rearrangement joins TRBV5-4 to TRBJ2-3; TRBD2 aligns across 11 bases. This CDR3 comprises 18 residues. CDR1 is SGHNT and CDR2 is YYREEE in the germline V gene (reference sequence). Germline trimming cut 1 base from V and 0 bases from J; bases unmatched to any gene: 7.

The chain recombines TRBV25-1 with TRBJ2-7; 9 bases fit TRBD2. The junction had 6 bases not matched to a gene; V was cut back by 5 bases and J by 7 bases. Germline V lookup: CDR1 MGHDK, CDR2 SYGVNS. This CDR3 spans 13 amino acids. The CDR3 coding sequence is TGTGCCAGCAGTATAGCGGGAGCAGGGGAGCAGTACTTC. Translating it yields CASSIAGAGEQYF.

The chain combines TRBV5-1 with TRBJ2-1; 9 nucleotides match TRBD1. The length of the CDR3 is 13 residues. V shed 7 bases, J shed 5 bases, and the junction held 4 bases outside the gene matches. Looked up from germline, CDR1 is SGHRS and CDR2 is YFSETQ. CDR3 nucleotide sequence: TGCGCCAGCGGGTGGACAGGGGACAATGAGCAGTTCTTC. Translating gives CASGWTGDNEQFF.

The V call is TRBV19, the J call TRBJ1-5, with a possible D match to TRBD1 (5 bases). CDR1 is LNHDA, CDR2 SQIVND, per germline (reference sequence). V dropped 4 bases and J dropped 0 bases, with 10 bases sitting between them. There are 15 residues in the CDR3. The CDR3 protein is CASSTGHLSNQPQHF. The CDR3 DNA is TGTGCCAGTAGTACCGGACACCTTAGCAATCAGCCCCAGCATTTT.

The chain has TRBV28 and TRBJ1-3; D perhaps matches TRBD1 (5 bases). Germline loops: CDR1 MDHEN, CDR2 SYDVKM. Trimming pared 4 bases from V and 4 bases from J, leaving 11 bases between. The CDR3 length is 14 residues. The CDR3 DNA follows: TGTGCCAGCAGTTCAGGGACGGTCGGAAACACCATATATTTT. Its translation: CASSSGTVGNTIYF.

The chain employs TRBV6-5 and TRBJ2-1, with a tentative D call TRBD2 (5 bases). The germline V gene has CDR1 MNHEY and CDR2 SVGAGI. The V end lost 5 bases, the J end lost 4 bases, and 9 bases lay between the germline ends. The CDR3 contains 13 residues. The CDR3 DNA reads TGTGCCAGCAGTAAGGACTTATACAATGAGCAGTTCTTC. Amino acid sequence: CASSKDLYNEQFF.